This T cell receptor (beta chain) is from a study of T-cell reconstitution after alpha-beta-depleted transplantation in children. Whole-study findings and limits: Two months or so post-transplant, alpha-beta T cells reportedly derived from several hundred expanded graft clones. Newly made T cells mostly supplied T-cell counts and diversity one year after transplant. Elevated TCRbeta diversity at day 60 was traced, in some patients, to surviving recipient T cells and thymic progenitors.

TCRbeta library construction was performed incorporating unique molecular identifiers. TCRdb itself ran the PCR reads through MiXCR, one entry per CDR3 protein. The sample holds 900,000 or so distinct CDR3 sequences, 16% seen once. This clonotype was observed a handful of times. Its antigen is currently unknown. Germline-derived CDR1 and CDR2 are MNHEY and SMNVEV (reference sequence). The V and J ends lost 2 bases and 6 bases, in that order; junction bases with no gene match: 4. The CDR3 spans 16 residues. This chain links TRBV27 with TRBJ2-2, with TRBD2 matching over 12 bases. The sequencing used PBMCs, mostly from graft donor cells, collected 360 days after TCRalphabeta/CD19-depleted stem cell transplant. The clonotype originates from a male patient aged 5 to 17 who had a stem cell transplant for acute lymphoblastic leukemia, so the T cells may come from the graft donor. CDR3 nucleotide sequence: TGTGCCAGCAGTTTAGACCCTAGCGGGAGGGCCGGGGAGCTGTTTTTT. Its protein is CASSLDPSGRAGELFF.